The present entry profiles one T cell receptor beta chain with its context. Antigen specificity is unknown. This entry comes from a study of cytomegalovirus exposure and HLA in healthy donors. V lost 0 bases to trimming and J lost 4 bases, with 23 bases between them. Germline lookup yields CDR1 SGDLS and CDR2 YYNGEE. This CDR3 has 19 amino acids. Study outcomes and limitations: Cytomegalovirus association was assigned to 170 or so TCR beta chains. Subsequent analysis found a tendency for first-cohort TCR clusters to co-occur within the 110 or so validation repertoires. In vitro confirmation showed three CMV-associated chains to be CMV antigen specific.

Sequencing used immunoSEQ multiplex PCR; TCRdb keeps in-frame clones, though not all of them. The sample has 150,000 or so clones, 75% to 90% seen once. The chain recombines TRBV9 with TRBJ2-1; D may be TRBD1 (5 bases). The sample consisted of PBMCs. The origin of this receptor is a man younger than 35 in good health and CMV-seropositive. For the CDR3, the DNA is TGTGCCAGCAGCGTAGGATTAAGAGAAGGGGCGACTGATTACAATGAGCAGTTCTTC. Its translation: CASSVGLREGATDYNEQFF.